This T cell receptor beta chain was identified in a study of Ad26.COV2.S vaccination and SARS-CoV-2 variants. Findings and caveats of the study: Total responses of T cells may have been underestimated by the analyses of TCR breadth and depth. Vaccine recipients surpassed placebo recipients in spike-specific TCR breadth.

Treatment: around 19 received Ad26.COV2.S at low or high dose, single or two shots; 5 received placebo; per-sample allocation not given. After the first vaccine or placebo injection, samples were drawn on day 63. The CDR3 is 13 residues long. Between the trimmed V and J ends, which lost 2 bases and 2 bases, there was a span of 7 bases. Germline CDR1 and CDR2: SGHAT and FQNNGV. Regarding this clone: Its antigen remains unidentified.

Sequenced by immunoSEQ multiplex PCR; TCRdb stores in-frame clones only, minus some. The sample holds about 350,000 clones, roughly 85% seen once. The origin of this receptor is a person aged 18-60 years who received the Ad26.COV2.S COVID-19 vaccine or a placebo. V usage is TRBV11-2 and J usage is TRBJ2-7, with a tentative D call TRBD1 (5 bases). Source: peripheral blood, taken in a trial of Ad26.COV2.S vaccine versus placebo. CDR3 region: CASSLQGTYEQYF. The CDR3 nucleotides are TGTGCCAGCAGCTTACAGGGAACCTACGAGCAGTACTTC.